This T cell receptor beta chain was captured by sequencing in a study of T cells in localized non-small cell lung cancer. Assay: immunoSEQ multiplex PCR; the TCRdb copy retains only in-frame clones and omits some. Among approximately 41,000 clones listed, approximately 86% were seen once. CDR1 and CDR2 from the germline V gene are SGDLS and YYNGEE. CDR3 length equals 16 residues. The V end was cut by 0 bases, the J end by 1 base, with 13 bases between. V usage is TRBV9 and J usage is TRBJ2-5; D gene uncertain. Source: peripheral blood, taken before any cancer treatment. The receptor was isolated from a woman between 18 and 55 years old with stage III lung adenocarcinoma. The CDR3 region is CASSVGVQESQETQYF. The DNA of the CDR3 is TGTGCCAGCAGCGTAGGGGTCCAGGAATCCCAAGAGACCCAGTACTTC.